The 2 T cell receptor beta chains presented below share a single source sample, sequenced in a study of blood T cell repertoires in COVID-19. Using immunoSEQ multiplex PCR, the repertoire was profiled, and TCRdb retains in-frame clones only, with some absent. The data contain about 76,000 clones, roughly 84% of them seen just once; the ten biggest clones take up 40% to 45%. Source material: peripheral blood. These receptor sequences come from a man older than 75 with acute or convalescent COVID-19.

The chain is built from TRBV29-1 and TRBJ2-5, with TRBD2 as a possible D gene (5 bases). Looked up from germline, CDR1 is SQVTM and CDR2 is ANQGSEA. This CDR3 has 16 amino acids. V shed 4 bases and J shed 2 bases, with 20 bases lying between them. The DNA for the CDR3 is TGCAGCGTTGCACGTGGGAGACTGGGGAGTCAAGAGACCCAGTACTTC. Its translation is CSVARGRLGSQETQYF.

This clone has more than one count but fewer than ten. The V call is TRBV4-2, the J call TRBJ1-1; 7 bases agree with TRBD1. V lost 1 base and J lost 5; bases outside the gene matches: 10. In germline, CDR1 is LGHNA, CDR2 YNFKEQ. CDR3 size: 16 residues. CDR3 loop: CASSQGHTGDSTEAFF. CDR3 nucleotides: TGTGCCAGCAGCCAAGGTCACACAGGGGACAGTACTGAAGCTTTCTTT.